This T cell receptor beta chain was captured by sequencing in a study of tumor-infiltrating lymphocytes in primary liver carcinoma. Co-extraction of RNA and DNA was performed on roughly 20-31 mg of unsorted bulk tissue. CDR1 and CDR2 from the germline V gene are WSHSY and SAAADI. This CDR3 contains 14 residues. Trimming removed 4 bases at V and 2 bases at J, with 11 bases between. cDNA specific to TCR beta was made from around 470 ng of total RNA, with a constant-region primer employed for priming. Modified slightly, ARM-PCR produced TCR beta libraries over three nested multiplex PCR rounds. TRBV1-TRBV30 forward primers paired with a C-beta reverse primer drove the first two PCR rounds, about 9 cycles each. TCRdb independently ran MiXCR on the multiplex PCR reads; one entry per CDR3 protein. The repertoire holds over 35,000 distinct CDR3 sequences, with over 70% as singletons. About this clonotype: Because the CDR3 is missing its conserved closing phenylalanine or tryptophan, this is likely a read error.

The chain combines TRBV10-2 with TRBJ2-5; D ambiguous. Sequenced input: liver tumor tissue from sampling region 2. Described subset: tumor region T2, inferior pole. The sequence came from a man aged 40-50 years with primary liver carcinoma and hepatitis B virus infection. In DNA, the CDR3 is TGCGCCAGCAGTGCGGCAGGACGACAAGAGACCCAGTACCTC. Protein sequence: CASSAAGRQETQYL.